This TCR beta chain was observed in a study of blood T cell repertoires in COVID-19. Study as a whole: COVID-19 samples, acute and convalescent, were from the United States, Italy and Spain. Sample material is recorded as cDNA or gDNA derived from T cells, B-cell-depleted T cells, or PBMCs.

This CDR3 spans 15 amino acids. The J segment lost 4 bases and the V segment lost 5 bases, leaving 8 bases of the junction unmatched. Germline lookup yields CDR1 SGHTA and CDR2 FQGNSA. The authors' processing: Counts of nucleated cells, estimated from reference gene primer amplification, were obtained. Produced via immunoSEQ multiplex PCR; TCRdb's table is partial and in-frame only. V, J and clone size reflect that table, while D and trimming were determined from the DNA. This table holds about 160,000 clones, 87% found once. The chain links TRBV7-2 to TRBJ1-5; 7 nucleotides agree with TRBD1. The sequenced sample was peripheral blood. This TCR was recovered from a woman aged 60-70 years with active or convalescent COVID-19. The CDR3 region has the DNA TGTGCCAGCAGCACCCGACAGGGTGAGAATCAGCCCCAGCATTTT. Amino acids: CASSTRQGENQPQHF.